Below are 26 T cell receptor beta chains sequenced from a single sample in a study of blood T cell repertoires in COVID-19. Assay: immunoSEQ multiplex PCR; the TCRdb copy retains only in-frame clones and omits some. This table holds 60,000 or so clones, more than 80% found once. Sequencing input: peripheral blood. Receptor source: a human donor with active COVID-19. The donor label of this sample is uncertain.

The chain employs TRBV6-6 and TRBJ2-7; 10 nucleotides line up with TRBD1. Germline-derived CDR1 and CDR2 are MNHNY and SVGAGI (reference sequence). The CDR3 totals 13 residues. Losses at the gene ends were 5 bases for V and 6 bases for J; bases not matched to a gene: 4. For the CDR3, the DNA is TGTGCCAGCAGTAAAGGGACAGGGGTCGAGCAGTACTTC. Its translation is CASSKGTGVEQYF.

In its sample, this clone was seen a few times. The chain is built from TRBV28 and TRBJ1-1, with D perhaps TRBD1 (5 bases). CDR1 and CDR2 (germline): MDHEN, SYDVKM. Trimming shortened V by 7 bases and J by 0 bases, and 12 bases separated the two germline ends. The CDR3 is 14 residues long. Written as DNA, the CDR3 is TGTGCCAGCACCCCTGGGGCCCTGAACACTGAAGCTTTCTTT. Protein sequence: CASTPGALNTEAFF. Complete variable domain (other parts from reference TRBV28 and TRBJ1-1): DVKVTQSSRYLVKRTGEKVFLECVQDMDHENMFWYRQDPGLGLRLIYFSYDVKMKEKGDIPEGYSVSREKKERFSLILESASTNQTSMYLCASTPGALNTEAFFGQGTRLTVV.

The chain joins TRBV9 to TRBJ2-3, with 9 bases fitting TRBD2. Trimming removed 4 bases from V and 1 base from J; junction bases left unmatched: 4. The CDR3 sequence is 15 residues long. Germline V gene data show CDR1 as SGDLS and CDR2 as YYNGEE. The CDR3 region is CASSLAGDGTDTQYF. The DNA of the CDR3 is TGTGCCAGCAGCTTAGCGGGGGACGGCACAGATACGCAGTATTTT.

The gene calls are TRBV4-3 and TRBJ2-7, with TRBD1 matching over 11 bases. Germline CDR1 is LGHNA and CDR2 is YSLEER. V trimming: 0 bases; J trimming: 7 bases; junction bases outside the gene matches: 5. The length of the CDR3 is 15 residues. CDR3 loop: CASSQDGQGAQEQYF. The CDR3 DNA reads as TGCGCCAGCAGCCAAGATGGACAGGGGGCGCAGGAGCAGTACTTC.

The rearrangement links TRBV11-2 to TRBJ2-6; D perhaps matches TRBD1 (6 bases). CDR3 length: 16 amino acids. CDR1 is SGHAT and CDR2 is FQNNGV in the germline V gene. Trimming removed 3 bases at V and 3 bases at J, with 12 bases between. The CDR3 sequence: CASSLGSGVGANVLTF. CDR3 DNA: TGTGCCAGCAGCTTGGGGTCAGGGGTTGGGGCCAACGTCCTGACTTTC. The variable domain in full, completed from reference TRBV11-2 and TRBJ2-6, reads EAGVAQSPRYKIIEKRQSVAFWCNPISGHATLYWYQQILGQGPKLLIQFQNNGVVDDSQLPKDRFSAERLKGVDSTLKIQPAKLEDSAVYLCASSLGSGVGANVLTFGAGSRLTVL.

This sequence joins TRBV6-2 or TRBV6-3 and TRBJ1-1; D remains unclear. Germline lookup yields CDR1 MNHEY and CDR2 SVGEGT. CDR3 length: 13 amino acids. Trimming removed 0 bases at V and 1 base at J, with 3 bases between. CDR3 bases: TGTGCCAGCAGTTACTCCTGGAACACTGAAGCTTTCTTT. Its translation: CASSYSWNTEAFF.

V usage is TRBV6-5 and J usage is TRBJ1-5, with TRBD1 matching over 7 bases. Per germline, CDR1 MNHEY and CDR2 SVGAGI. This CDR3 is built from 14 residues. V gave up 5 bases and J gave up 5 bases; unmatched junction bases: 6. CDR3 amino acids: CASSTSGGDQPQHF. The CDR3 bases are TGTGCCAGCAGTACCTCAGGGGGTGATCAGCCCCAGCATTTT.

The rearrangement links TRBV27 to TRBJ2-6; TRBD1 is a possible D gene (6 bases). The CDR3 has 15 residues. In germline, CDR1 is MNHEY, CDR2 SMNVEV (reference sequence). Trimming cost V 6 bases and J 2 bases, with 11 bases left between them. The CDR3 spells CASSNRAAGANVLTF. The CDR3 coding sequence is TGTGCCAGCAGCAACAGGGCCGCTGGGGCCAACGTCCTGACTTTC.

DNA for the CDR3: TGTGCCGGCGGATTAGGGACCCAGTACTTC. Its translation: CAGGLGTQYF. The genes are TRBV30 and TRBJ2-5; D uncertain. The germline V gene has CDR1 GTSNPN and CDR2 SVGIG (reference sequence). With 8 bases removed from V and 7 bases from J, the gap between germline ends came to 11 bases. CDR3 length equals 10 residues.

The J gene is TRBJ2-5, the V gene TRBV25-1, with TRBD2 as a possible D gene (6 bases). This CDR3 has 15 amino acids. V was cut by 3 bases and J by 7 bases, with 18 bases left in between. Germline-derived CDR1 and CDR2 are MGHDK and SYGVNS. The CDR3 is CASSEMGGLDGTQYF. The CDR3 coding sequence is TGTGCCAGCAGTGAGATGGGGGGTCTTGACGGGACCCAGTACTTC.

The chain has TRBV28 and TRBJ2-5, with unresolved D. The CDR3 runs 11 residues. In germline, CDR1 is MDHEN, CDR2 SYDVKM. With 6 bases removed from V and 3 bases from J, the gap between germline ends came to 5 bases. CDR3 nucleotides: TGTGCCAGCAGCCCTAAAGAGACCCAGTACTTC. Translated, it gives CASSPKETQYF.

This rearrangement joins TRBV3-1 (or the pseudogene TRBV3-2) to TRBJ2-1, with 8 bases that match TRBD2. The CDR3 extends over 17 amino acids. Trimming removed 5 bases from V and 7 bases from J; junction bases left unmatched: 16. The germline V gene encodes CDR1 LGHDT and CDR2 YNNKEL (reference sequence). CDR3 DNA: TGTGCCAGCAGCTTGATACTCGGCGGGGGGCGGGGGAATGAGCAGTTCTTC. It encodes CASSLILGGGRGNEQFF.

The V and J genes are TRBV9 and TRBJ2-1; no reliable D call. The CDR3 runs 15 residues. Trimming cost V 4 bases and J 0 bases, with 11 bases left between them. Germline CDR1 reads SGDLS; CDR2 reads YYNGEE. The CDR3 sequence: CASSLTGGSYNEQFF. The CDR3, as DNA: TGTGCCAGCAGCTTGACTGGCGGCTCCTACAATGAGCAGTTCTTC. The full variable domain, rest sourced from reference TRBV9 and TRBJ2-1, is DSGVTQTPKHLITATGQRVTLRCSPRSGDLSVYWYQQSLDQGLQFLIQYYNGEERAKGNILERFSAQQFPDLHSELNLSSLELGDSALYFCASSLTGGSYNEQFFGPGTRLTVL.

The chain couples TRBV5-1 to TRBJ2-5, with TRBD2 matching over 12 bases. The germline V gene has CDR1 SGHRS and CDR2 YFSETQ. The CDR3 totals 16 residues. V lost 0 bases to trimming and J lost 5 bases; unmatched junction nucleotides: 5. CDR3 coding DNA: TGCGCCAGCAGCTTGGTTCTAGCGGGAGGGGAGGAGACCCAGTACTTC. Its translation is CASSLVLAGGEETQYF.

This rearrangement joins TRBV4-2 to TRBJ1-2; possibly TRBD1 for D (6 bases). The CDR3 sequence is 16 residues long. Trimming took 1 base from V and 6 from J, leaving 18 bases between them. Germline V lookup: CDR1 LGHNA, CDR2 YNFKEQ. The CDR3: CASSQVSTGSKNGYTF. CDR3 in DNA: TGTGCCAGCAGCCAAGTCAGTACAGGGAGCAAGAATGGCTACACCTTC.

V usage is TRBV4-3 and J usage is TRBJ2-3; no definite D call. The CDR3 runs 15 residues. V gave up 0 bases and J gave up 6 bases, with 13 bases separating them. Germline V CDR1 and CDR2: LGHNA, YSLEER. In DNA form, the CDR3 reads TGCGCCAGCAGCCAAGATGCTGGTGGAGCGGATACGCAGTATTTT. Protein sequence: CASSQDAGGADTQYF.

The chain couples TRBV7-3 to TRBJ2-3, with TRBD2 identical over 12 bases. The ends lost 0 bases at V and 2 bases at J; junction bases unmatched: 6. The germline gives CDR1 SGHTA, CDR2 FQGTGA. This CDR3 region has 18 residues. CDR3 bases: TGTGCCAGCAGCTTAACGCCCTGGACTAGCGGGAACACAGATACGCAGTATTTT. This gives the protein CASSLTPWTSGNTDTQYF.

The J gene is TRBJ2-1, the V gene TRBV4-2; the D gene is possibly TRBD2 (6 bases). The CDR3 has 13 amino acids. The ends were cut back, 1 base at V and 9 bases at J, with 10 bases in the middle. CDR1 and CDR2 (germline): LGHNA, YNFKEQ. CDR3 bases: TGTGCCAGCAGCCAAGCGGGGGAGAGTGAGCAGTTCTTC. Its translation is CASSQAGESEQFF.

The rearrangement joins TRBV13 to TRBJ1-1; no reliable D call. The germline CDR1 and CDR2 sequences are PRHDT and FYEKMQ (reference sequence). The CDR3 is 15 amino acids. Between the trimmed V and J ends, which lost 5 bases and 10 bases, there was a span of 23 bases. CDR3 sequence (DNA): TGTGCCAGCAGCCCTGGGCCTGCACCCTCGGTTGGAGCTTTCTTT. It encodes CASSPGPAPSVGAFF. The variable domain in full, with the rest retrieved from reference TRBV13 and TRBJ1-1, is AAGVIQSPRHLIKEKRETATLKCYPIPRHDTVYWYQQGPGQDPQFLISFYEKMQSDKGSIPDRFSAQQFSDYHSELNMSSLELGDSALYFCASSPGPAPSVGAFFGQGTRLTVV.

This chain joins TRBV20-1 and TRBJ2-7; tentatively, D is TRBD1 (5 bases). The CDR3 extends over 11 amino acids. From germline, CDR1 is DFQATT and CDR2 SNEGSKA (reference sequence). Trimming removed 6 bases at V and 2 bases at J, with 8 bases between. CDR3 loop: CSAAGTYEQYF. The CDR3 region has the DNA TGCAGTGCGGCAGGGACCTACGAGCAGTACTTC.

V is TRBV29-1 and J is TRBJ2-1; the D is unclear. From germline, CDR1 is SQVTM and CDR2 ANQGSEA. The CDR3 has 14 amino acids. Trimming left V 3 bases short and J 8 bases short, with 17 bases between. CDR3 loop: CSVDVTKTRHEQFF. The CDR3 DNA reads TGCAGCGTTGATGTCACGAAGACTCGCCATGAGCAGTTCTTC.

CDR3 sequence reads: CASSPYRAGSDSPLHF. In DNA, the CDR3 is TGTGCCAGCAGTCCATACAGGGCCGGATCCGATTCACCCCTCCACTTT. The chain uses TRBV2 and TRBJ1-6, with D perhaps TRBD1 (6 bases). Germline V gene lookup returns CDR1 SNHLY and CDR2 FYNNEI. The ends were cut back, 5 bases at V and 8 bases at J, with 19 bases in the middle. The CDR3 runs to 16 residues.

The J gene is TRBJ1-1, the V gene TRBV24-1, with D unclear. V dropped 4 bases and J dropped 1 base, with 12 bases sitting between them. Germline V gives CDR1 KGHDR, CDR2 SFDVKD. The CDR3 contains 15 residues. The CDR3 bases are TGTGCCACCAGTGAAGAGGAATACGGGAACACTGAAGCTTTCTTT. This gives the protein CATSEEEYGNTEAFF.

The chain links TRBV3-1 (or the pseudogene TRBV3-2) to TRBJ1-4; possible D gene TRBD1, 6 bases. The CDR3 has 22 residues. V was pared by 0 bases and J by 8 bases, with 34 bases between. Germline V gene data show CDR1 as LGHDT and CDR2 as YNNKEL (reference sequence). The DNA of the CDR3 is TGTGCCAGCAGCCAAGATACCCCTCGTCGGTTAACCTCCGGGACACAAGGGGAAAAACTGTTTTTT. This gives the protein CASSQDTPRRLTSGTQGEKLFF.

The CDR3 DNA reads TGTGCCAGCTCACCACCCCCAGGTGGGAACACTGAAGCTTTCTTT. Its translation: CASSPPPGGNTEAFF. This sequence joins TRBV18 and TRBJ1-1; D is unclear. The CDR3 spans 15 residues. V lost 0 bases and J lost 1, with 9 bases in between. Germline V CDR1 and CDR2: KGHSH, LQKENI. Drawing the rest from reference TRBV18 and TRBJ1-1, the complete variable domain is NAGVMQNPRHLVRRRGQEARLRCSPMKGHSHVYWYRQLPEEGLKFMVYLQKENIIDESGMPKERFSAEFPKEGPSILRIQQVVRGDSAAYFCASSPPPGGNTEAFFGQGTRLTVV.

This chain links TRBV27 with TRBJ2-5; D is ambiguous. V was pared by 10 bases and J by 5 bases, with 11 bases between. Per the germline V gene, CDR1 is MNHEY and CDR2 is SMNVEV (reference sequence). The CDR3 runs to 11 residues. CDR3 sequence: CATTSGETQYF. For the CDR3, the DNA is TGTGCCACCACTTCGGGTGAGACCCAGTACTTC.